This TCR beta chain was captured in a study of blood T cells in healthy people across ages. This CDR3 has 15 residues. Germline V gene lookup returns CDR1 DFQATT and CDR2 SNEGSKA (reference sequence). V was trimmed by 0 bases and J by 8 bases, leaving 17 bases between them. A second PCR of 7 to 11 cycles used a sample-barcoded 5' primer and a J-beta primer mix. Each CDR3 protein is one row after TCRdb ran MiXCR on the 5' RACE reads. The profile shows about 1.7 million distinct CDR3 sequences, roughly 27% of them singletons. The clonotype comes from a woman in her twenties or thirties in good health. This rearrangement joins TRBV20-1 to TRBJ1-3; no clear D. The sample consisted of blood. CDR3 coding DNA: TGCAGTGCTAGAGACCCCGTCGGACCGAGAGACACCATATATTTT. Translating it yields CSARDPVGPRDTIYF.